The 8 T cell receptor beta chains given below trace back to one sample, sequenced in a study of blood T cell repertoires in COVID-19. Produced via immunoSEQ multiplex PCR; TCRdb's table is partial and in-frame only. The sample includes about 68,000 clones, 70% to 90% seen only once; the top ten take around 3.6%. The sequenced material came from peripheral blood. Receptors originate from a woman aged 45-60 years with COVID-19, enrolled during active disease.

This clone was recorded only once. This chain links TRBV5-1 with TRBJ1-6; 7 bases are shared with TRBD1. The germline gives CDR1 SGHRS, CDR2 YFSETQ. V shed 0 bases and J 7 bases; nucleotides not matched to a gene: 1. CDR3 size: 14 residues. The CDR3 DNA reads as TGCGCCAGCAGCTTGGGGGGACAGAATTCACCCCTCCACTTT. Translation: CASSLGGQNSPLHF.

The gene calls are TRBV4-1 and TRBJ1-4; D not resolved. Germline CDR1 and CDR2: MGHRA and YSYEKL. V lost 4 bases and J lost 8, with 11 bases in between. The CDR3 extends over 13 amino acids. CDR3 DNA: TGCGCCAGCAGCCCAACCTTGGGCGAAAAACTGTTTTTT. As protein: CASSPTLGEKLFF.

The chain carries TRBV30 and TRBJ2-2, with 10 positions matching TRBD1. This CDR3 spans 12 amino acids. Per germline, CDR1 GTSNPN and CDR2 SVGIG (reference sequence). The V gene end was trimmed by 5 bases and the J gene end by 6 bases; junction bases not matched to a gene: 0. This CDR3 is CAWGQGAGELFF. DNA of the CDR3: TGTGCCTGGGGACAGGGGGCCGGGGAGCTGTTTTTT.

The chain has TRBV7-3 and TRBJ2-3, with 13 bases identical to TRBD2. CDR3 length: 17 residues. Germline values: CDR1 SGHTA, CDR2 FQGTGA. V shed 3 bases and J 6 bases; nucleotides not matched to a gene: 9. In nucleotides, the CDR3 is TGTGCCAGCAGCTTCCTGCCGACTAGCGGGAGGTCCGATACGCAGTATTTT. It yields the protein CASSFLPTSGRSDTQYF.

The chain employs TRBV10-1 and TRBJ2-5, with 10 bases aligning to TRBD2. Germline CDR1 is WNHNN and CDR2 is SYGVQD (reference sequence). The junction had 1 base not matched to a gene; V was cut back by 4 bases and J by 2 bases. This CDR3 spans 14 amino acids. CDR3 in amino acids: CASSGGLAQETQYF. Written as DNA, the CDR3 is TGCGCCAGCAGTGGGGGACTAGCGCAAGAGACCCAGTACTTC.

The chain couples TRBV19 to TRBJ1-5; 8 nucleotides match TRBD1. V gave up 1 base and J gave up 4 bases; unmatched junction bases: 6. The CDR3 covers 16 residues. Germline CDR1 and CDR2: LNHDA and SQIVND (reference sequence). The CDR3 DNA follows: TGTGCCAGTAGTATAGGGACAGGGCCCCGGAATCAGCCCCAGCATTTT. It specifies CASSIGTGPRNQPQHF. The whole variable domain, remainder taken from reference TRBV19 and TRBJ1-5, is DGGITQSPKYLFRKEGQNVTLSCEQNLNHDAMYWYRQDPGQGLRLIYYSQIVNDFQKGDIAEGYSVSREKKESFPLTVTSAQKNPTAFYLCASSIGTGPRNQPQHFGDGTRLSIL.

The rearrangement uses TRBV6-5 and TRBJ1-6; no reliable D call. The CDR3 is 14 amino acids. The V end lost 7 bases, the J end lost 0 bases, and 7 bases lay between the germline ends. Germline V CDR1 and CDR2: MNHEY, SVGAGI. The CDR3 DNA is TGTGCCAGCACCCGGAGCTCCTATAATTCACCCCTCCACTTT. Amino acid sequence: CASTRSSYNSPLHF.

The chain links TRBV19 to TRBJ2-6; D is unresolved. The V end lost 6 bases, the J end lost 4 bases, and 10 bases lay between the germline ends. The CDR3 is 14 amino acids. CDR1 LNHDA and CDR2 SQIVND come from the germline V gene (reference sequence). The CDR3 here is CASSLSVGANVLTF. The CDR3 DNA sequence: TGTGCCAGTAGCCTCTCGGTCGGGGCCAACGTCCTGACTTTC.